These 27 T cell receptor beta chains came from one sample sequenced in a study of cytomegalovirus exposure and HLA in healthy donors. The PCR ran on 60 Vbeta and 13 Jbeta primers. Data came from immunoSEQ multiplex PCR; TCRdb stores just in-frame clones and leaves some out. The sample consists of roughly 110,000 clones, approximately 80% of them appearing once. The sample consisted of PBMCs. Receptor source: a female donor in good health and CMV-seronegative.

V is TRBV11-2 and J is TRBJ2-4; weak D call: TRBD2 (5 bases). V lost 3 bases and J 5 bases, leaving 5 bases between the germline ends. CDR1 is SGHAT and CDR2 is FQNNGV in the germline V gene. This CDR3 spans 12 amino acids. CDR3 loop: CASSFGENIQYF. CDR3 in DNA: TGTGCCAGCAGCTTCGGGGAAAACATTCAGTACTTC.

The chain uses TRBV4-3 and TRBJ2-3; 13 nucleotides agree with TRBD2. The length of the CDR3 is 14 residues. J gave up 6 bases and V 10 bases, and 7 bases lay outside the gene matches. Germline V gene lookup returns CDR1 LGHNA and CDR2 YSLEER. CDR3 DNA sequence: TGCGCCACAGGGACTAGCGGGGTACCGGATACGCAGTATTTT. It translates to CATGTSGVPDTQYF.

The rearrangement joins TRBV5-1 to TRBJ2-5, with a possible D match to TRBD2 (6 bases). Trimming left V 2 bases short and J 5 bases short, with 10 bases between. Germline V gives CDR1 SGHRS, CDR2 YFSETQ. CDR3 length equals 13 residues. The CDR3 DNA reads as TGCGCCAGCAGCTTATGGGGGGACGAGACCCAGTACTTC. Encoded protein: CASSLWGDETQYF.

The chain joins TRBV29-1 to TRBJ1-1; perhaps TRBD1 as D (6 bases). This CDR3 has 11 amino acids. Germline lookup yields CDR1 SQVTM and CDR2 ANQGSEA. V was trimmed by 4 bases and J by 3 bases, leaving 6 bases between them. The CDR3 DNA reads TGCAGCGTTGGACAGGACACTGAAGCTTTCTTT. This codes for CSVGQDTEAFF.

The chain is built from TRBV6-6 and TRBJ1-3; D is perhaps TRBD1 (6 bases). Germline CDR1 is MNHNY and CDR2 is SVGAGI (reference sequence). The CDR3 consists of 14 residues. The V and J ends lost 8 bases and 2 bases respectively, with 13 bases between them. CDR3 amino acids: CASQRGDTGNTIYF. In nucleotides, the CDR3 is TGTGCCAGCCAAAGAGGGGACACTGGAAACACCATATATTTT.

The chain joins TRBV30 to TRBJ2-5; TRBD1 might be the D (6 bases). Germline V gene sequence: CDR1 GTSNPN, CDR2 SVGIG (reference sequence). The CDR3 length is 16 residues. V dropped 3 bases and J dropped 5 bases, with 22 bases sitting between them. CDR3 in DNA: TGTGCCTGGAGCCGCGAAGTTGCAGGGGCTGGGGAGACCCAGTACTTC. Its protein is CAWSREVAGAGETQYF.

This chain links TRBV30 with TRBJ2-1; possibly TRBD2 for D (5 bases). The CDR3 runs 11 residues. V was shortened by 0 bases and J by 10 bases, with 7 bases between the two germline ends. Germline-derived CDR1 and CDR2 are GTSNPN and SVGIG (reference sequence). The CDR3 bases are TGTGCCTGGAGTGTTTCGGGGGAGCAGTTCTTC. As protein: CAWSVSGEQFF.

Here the CDR3 reads CASSLNLPHEQYF. In DNA, the CDR3 is TGTGCCAGCAGTTTGAACTTACCCCACGAGCAGTACTTC. V gene TRBV27 combines with J gene TRBJ2-7; D not resolved. The CDR3 runs to 13 residues. V was cut by 3 bases and J by 5 bases, with 11 bases left in between. Germline-derived CDR1 and CDR2 are MNHEY and SMNVEV (reference sequence).

The chain uses TRBV13 and TRBJ2-7; possibly TRBD1 for D (6 bases). This CDR3 is built from 13 residues. Germline-derived CDR1 and CDR2 are PRHDT and FYEKMQ (reference sequence). V was cut by 5 bases and J by 4 bases, with 12 bases left in between. The CDR3 region is CASSGQGTYEQYF. The CDR3 DNA reads TGTGCCAGCAGCGGTCAGGGGACGTACGAGCAGTACTTC.

A single count supports this clone. This sequence joins TRBV12-5 and TRBJ2-7; D not resolved. Germline CDR1 and CDR2: LGHNT and FRNRAP. With 7 bases removed from V and 1 base from J, the gap between germline ends came to 8 bases. This CDR3 contains 12 residues. The CDR3 is CASASSSYEQYF. CDR3 DNA sequence: TGTGCTAGTGCTTCGAGTTCCTACGAGCAGTACTTC.

This chain connects TRBV11-2 to TRBJ1-4, with TRBD1 matching over 7 bases. V shed 4 bases and J 8 bases; nucleotides not matched to a gene: 10. CDR1 and CDR2 (germline): SGHAT, FQNNGV. The CDR3 contains 15 residues. The CDR3 protein is CASSSQGKVGEKLFF. The CDR3 DNA sequence: TGTGCCAGCAGCTCACAGGGGAAGGTCGGCGAAAAACTGTTTTTT. Based on the CDR3 plus reference TRBV11-2 and TRBJ1-4, the full variable domain is EAGVAQSPRYKIIEKRQSVAFWCNPISGHATLYWYQQILGQGPKLLIQFQNNGVVDDSQLPKDRFSAERLKGVDSTLKIQPAKLEDSAVYLCASSSQGKVGEKLFFGSGTQLSVL.

The chain carries TRBV9 and TRBJ1-3, with a weak D call TRBD1 (6 bases). The V end was cut by 3 bases, the J end by 1 base, with 23 bases between. The CDR3 extends over 19 amino acids. Germline V gene sequence: CDR1 SGDLS, CDR2 YYNGEE. The CDR3 spells CASSALPIMTGYSGNTIYF. The CDR3 DNA reads as TGTGCCAGCAGCGCTTTACCGATTATGACAGGTTATTCTGGAAACACCATATATTTT.

The gene calls are TRBV7-8 and TRBJ2-2; D is uncertain. Germline V gene lookup returns CDR1 SGHVS and CDR2 FQNEAQ. The CDR3 covers 12 residues. V was shortened by 5 bases and J by 8 bases, with 9 bases between the two germline ends. The CDR3 loop is CASSPPGGELFF. The CDR3 nucleotides read TGTGCCAGCAGCCCGCCGGGTGGGGAGCTGTTTTTT.

Here the CDR3 reads CASSPGVVSGNTIYF. CDR3 sequence (DNA): TGTGCCAGCAGTCCAGGGGTGGTCTCTGGAAACACCATATATTTT. This chain connects TRBV28 to TRBJ1-3; D is possibly TRBD1 (6 bases). This CDR3 is 15 amino acids long. V lost 5 bases and J lost 0, with 11 bases in between. Germline V lookup: CDR1 MDHEN, CDR2 SYDVKM. The entire variable domain, with the rest obtained from reference TRBV28 and TRBJ1-3, is as follows: DVKVTQSSRYLVKRTGEKVFLECVQDMDHENMFWYRQDPGLGLRLIYFSYDVKMKEKGDIPEGYSVSREKKERFSLILESASTNQTSMYLCASSPGVVSGNTIYFGEGSWLTVV.

The chain uses TRBV18 and TRBJ1-4; D is uncertain. The length of the CDR3 is 14 residues. Germline CDR1 is KGHSH and CDR2 is LQKENI. The V gene lost 3 bases and the J gene lost 7 bases, with 12 bases spanning the gap. The CDR3 sequence is CASSPSPTGEKLFF. The CDR3 nucleotides read TGTGCCAGCTCACCCAGCCCAACGGGTGAAAAACTGTTTTTT.

The V gene is TRBV29-1, the J gene TRBJ1-2, with no clear D. CDR1 is SQVTM and CDR2 is ANQGSEA in the germline V gene. This CDR3 contains 13 residues. V was pared by 4 bases and J by 8 bases, with 17 bases between. The CDR3 sequence: CSVVRSGKLGYTF. CDR3 bases: TGCAGCGTTGTCCGTTCGGGGAAGTTGGGCTACACCTTC.

The chain links TRBV30 to TRBJ1-2; D remains unclear. Germline V gene sequence: CDR1 GTSNPN, CDR2 SVGIG (reference sequence). Trimming cost V 3 bases and J 3 bases, with 11 bases left between them. The CDR3 sequence is 13 residues long. CDR3 residues: CAWSGSTHYGYTF. For the CDR3, the DNA is TGTGCCTGGAGCGGTAGTACCCACTATGGCTACACCTTC.

The chain carries TRBV10-3 and TRBJ1-1, with a possible D match to TRBD1 (5 bases). Trimming left V 2 bases short and J 3 bases short, with 13 bases between. The CDR3 runs 15 residues. The germline V gene has CDR1 ENHRY and CDR2 SYGVKD. The CDR3 DNA sequence: TGTGCCATCAGTGAGAACCAGGGAGGGTACACTGAAGCTTTCTTT. Protein: CAISENQGGYTEAFF.

The V and J genes are TRBV5-1 and TRBJ2-3; TRBD1 agrees at 11 bases. Germline V CDR1 and CDR2: SGHRS, YFSETQ. The CDR3 is made up of 15 amino acids. V was pared by 2 bases and J by 11 bases, with 10 bases of the junction left unmatched. CDR3 sequence reads: CASSLKAGTGGLQYF. As DNA, the CDR3 is TGCGCCAGCAGCTTAAAAGCCGGGACAGGGGGTTTGCAGTATTTT.

This clone has just a few counts. The chain uses TRBV7-2 and TRBJ1-1; D might be TRBD1 (5 bases). Germline CDR1 is SGHTA and CDR2 is FQGNSA. Trimming removed 5 bases from V and 0 bases from J, with 13 bases in between. This CDR3 has 15 amino acids. The CDR3 DNA sequence: TGTGCCAGCAGCGACCCGACAGAGATGAACACTGAAGCTTTCTTT. Its translation: CASSDPTEMNTEAFF.

This clone is labeled medium-sized. The rearrangement joins TRBV6-1 to TRBJ1-1, with TRBD1 matching over 12 bases. The trim removed 9 bases at V and 5 bases at J, leaving 10 bases unmatched. The germline V gene encodes CDR1 MNHNS and CDR2 SASEGT. This CDR3 region has 15 residues. Here the CDR3 DNA reads TGTGCCAGTGAGACCGGGACAGGGGGCGATACTGAAGCTTTCTTT. This encodes CASETGTGGDTEAFF.

The rearrangement joins TRBV2 to TRBJ1-1; TRBD1 matches 7 bases. The CDR3 sequence is 17 residues long. CDR1 is SNHLY, CDR2 FYNNEI, per germline. The J segment lost 4 bases and the V segment lost 4 bases, leaving 15 bases of the junction unmatched. CDR3 protein: CASSVSQEVQGITEAFF. The CDR3 nucleotides read TGTGCCAGCAGTGTCAGTCAGGAGGTACAGGGGATCACTGAAGCTTTCTTT.

This chain connects TRBV7-6 to TRBJ2-6; 10 bases agree with TRBD2. The CDR3 loop spans 20 amino acids. V gave up 1 base and J gave up 2 bases; unmatched junction bases: 11. In germline, CDR1 is SGHVS, CDR2 FNYEAQ. The CDR3 region is CASSLVLAGSGGAGANVLTF. DNA for the CDR3: TGTGCCAGCAGCTTAGTCTTGGCGGGGAGCGGGGGGGCTGGGGCCAACGTCCTGACTTTC.

This chain uses TRBV30 with TRBJ1-6; D is unresolved. This CDR3 region has 16 residues. Trimming removed 3 bases at V and 0 bases at J, with 12 bases between. Germline values: CDR1 GTSNPN, CDR2 SVGIG (reference sequence). The CDR3 bases are TGTGCCTGGAGGGTTGGAGGGAGCTCCTATAATTCACCCCTCCACTTT. As protein: CAWRVGGSSYNSPLHF. The full variable domain, with the rest looked up from reference TRBV30 and TRBJ1-6, is SQTIHQWPATLVQPVGSPLSLECTVEGTSNPNLYWYRQAAGRGLQLLFYSVGIGQISSEVPQNLSASRPQDRQFILSSKKLLLSDSGFYLCAWRVGGSSYNSPLHFGNGTRLTVT.

This clone is labeled large. The genes are TRBV6-5 and TRBJ1-6, with D maybe TRBD1 (5 bases). Trimming took 6 bases from V and 5 from J, leaving 11 bases between them. Germline V gene sequence: CDR1 MNHEY, CDR2 SVGAGI. There are 14 residues in the CDR3. This chain's CDR3 is CASSRQLNNSPLHF. The CDR3 coding sequence is TGTGCCAGCAGCCGACAGCTAAATAATTCACCCCTCCACTTT.

The chain combines TRBV27 with TRBJ2-3; TRBD2 might be the D (6 bases). The CDR3 is 16 amino acids. Germline V gene sequence: CDR1 MNHEY, CDR2 SMNVEV (reference sequence). V was cut by 0 bases and J by 0 bases, with 10 bases left in between. The CDR3 region is CASSLSLGTSTDTQYF. In DNA form, the CDR3 reads TGTGCCAGCAGTTTATCTCTCGGGACTAGCACAGATACGCAGTATTTT.

The V gene is TRBV28, the J gene TRBJ2-7; D unclear. There are 12 residues in the CDR3. The V gene's germline CDR1 is MDHEN and CDR2 SYDVKM. The germline V and J ends were trimmed by 7 bases and 3 bases, with 10 bases remaining between them. DNA for the CDR3: TGTGCCAGCACTGGCCAGATCTACGAGCAGTACTTC. The encoded protein is CASTGQIYEQYF.